These 14 T cell receptor beta chains originate from one sample sequenced in a study of beta chain features in type 1 diabetes. Notes on the study in general: In every one of the four CD4+ subsets, TCRB CDR3s were moderately but significantly shorter in Type 1 diabetes patients.

Their antigens are not known. Expressed TCRB transcripts were sequenced because the isolated RNA had all been reverse transcribed beforehand. Clones were sequenced by immunoSEQ multiplex PCR, and TCRdb holds only the in-frame ones, with some missing. The sample carries some 350,000 clones, 9.6% recorded once. Sequencing used central memory CD4+ T cells from blood. The receptors shown here come from a man aged 25-45 years with type 1 diabetes.

The genes are TRBV6-5 and TRBJ2-5; TRBD1 is a possible D gene (5 bases). The ends were cut back, 8 bases at V and 5 bases at J, with 12 bases in the middle. The CDR3 consists of 12 residues. In germline, CDR1 is MNHEY, CDR2 SVGAGI. CDR3 in DNA: TGTGCCAGCCGACAGTATACTGAGACCCAGTACTTC. Encoded protein: CASRQYTETQYF.

This chain links TRBV7-3 with TRBJ2-5, with 7 bases that match TRBD2. Germline V CDR1 and CDR2: SGHTA, FQGTGA. Trimming cost V 8 bases and J 5 bases; bases outside gene matches: 8. This CDR3 has 13 amino acids. CDR3 DNA: TGTGCCAGCCGACTAGCCCTAGATGAGACCCAGTACTTC. Encoded protein: CASRLALDETQYF.

This clone has a handful of counts. The V and J genes are TRBV28 and TRBJ2-3; 7 nucleotides line up with TRBD2. CDR1 is MDHEN, CDR2 SYDVKM, per germline. CDR3 length equals 14 residues. V lost 4 bases to trimming and J lost 6 bases; unmatched junction nucleotides: 7. Here the CDR3 reads CASSWGGTKDTQYF. The CDR3 DNA reads as TGTGCCAGCAGTTGGGGAGGGACTAAGGATACGCAGTATTTT.

This clone was detected only a few times. Other DNA variants within this sample encode the same CDR3. The rearrangement joins TRBV9 to TRBJ1-1; D ambiguous. This CDR3 contains 14 residues. The V and J ends lost 0 bases and 1 base respectively, with 7 bases between them. Germline V lookup: CDR1 SGDLS, CDR2 YYNGEE. CDR3 sequence (DNA): TGTGCCAGCAGCGTAGGATCGGGGAACACTGAAGCTTTCTTT. Translation gives CASSVGSGNTEAFF.

The chain combines TRBV19 with TRBJ1-5; D uncertain. CDR1 and CDR2 (germline): LNHDA, SQIVND (reference sequence). The CDR3 consists of 17 residues. With 2 bases removed from V and 5 bases from J, the gap between germline ends came to 19 bases. In DNA, the CDR3 is TGTGCCAGTAGTATAAAAAGTCAGCGGGCCAGGCATCAGCCCCAGCATTTT. This translates into CASSIKSQRARHQPQHF.

This clone showed up just a few times. The chain joins TRBV14 to TRBJ2-1; 13 nucleotides agree with TRBD2. Trimming cost V 2 bases and J 8 bases; bases outside gene matches: 3. This CDR3 region has 15 residues. The germline gives CDR1 SGHDN, CDR2 FVKESK. CDR3 bases: TGTGCCAGCAGCCAAACTAGCGGGAGGGCCGATGAGCAGTTCTTC. Its protein is CASSQTSGRADEQFF.

The gene calls are TRBV7-2 and TRBJ2-3; 10 bases align to TRBD2. Trimming took 2 bases from V and 1 from J; bases not matched to a gene: 6. Germline loops: CDR1 SGHTA, CDR2 FQGNSA. The CDR3 contains 17 residues. CDR3 DNA sequence: TGTGCCAGCAGCTTAAGTGTAGCGGGAGGACGCACAGATACGCAGTATTTT. Encoded protein: CASSLSVAGGRTDTQYF.

This clone was observed a few times. The CDR3 loop is CASSLDTGYEQYF. In DNA form, the CDR3 reads TGCGCCAGCAGCCTCGACACCGGCTACGAGCAGTACTTC. The rearrangement links TRBV4-1 to TRBJ2-7; D gene unclear. The CDR3 runs 13 residues. Trimming shortened V by 4 bases and J by 3 bases, and 10 bases separated the two germline ends. From germline, CDR1 is MGHRA and CDR2 YSYEKL.

In this sample, this clone turned up a few times. This sequence joins TRBV28 and TRBJ1-1, with D unclear. V lost 3 bases and J 6 bases, leaving 11 bases between the germline ends. CDR1 MDHEN and CDR2 SYDVKM come from the germline V gene. The CDR3 sequence is 13 residues long. DNA for the CDR3: TGTGCCAGCAGTTTGGTAGGGCGGGCTGAAGCTTTCTTT. Translation: CASSLVGRAEAFF.

This clone was counted many times. Other DNA variants within this sample encode the same CDR3. The chain has TRBV7-3 and TRBJ2-1, with D tentatively TRBD2 (6 bases). The CDR3 runs to 14 residues. Trimming left V 3 bases short and J 0 bases short, with 6 bases between. Germline-derived CDR1 and CDR2 are SGHTA and FQGTGA. The CDR3 loop is CASSLDYSYNEQFF. CDR3 in DNA: TGTGCCAGCAGCTTGGACTACTCCTACAATGAGCAGTTCTTC.

This clone has a handful of counts. V is TRBV2 and J is TRBJ2-7; D not resolved. The CDR3 covers 11 residues. The germline V gene encodes CDR1 SNHLY and CDR2 FYNNEI. V shed 6 bases and J shed 4 bases, with 7 bases lying between them. Here the CDR3 reads CASSPVYEQYF. For the CDR3, the DNA is TGTGCCAGCAGCCCCGTTTACGAGCAGTACTTC.

The gene calls are TRBV5-1 and TRBJ1-2; tentative D call: TRBD1 (5 bases). The CDR3 totals 15 residues. The germline V gene encodes CDR1 SGHRS and CDR2 YFSETQ. V shed 0 bases and J shed 7 bases, with 16 bases lying between them. CDR3 nucleotide sequence: TGCGCCAGCAGCTTGGAGGTAGGGGAAGTGAGTGGCTACACCTTC. It specifies CASSLEVGEVSGYTF. The full variable domain, rest sourced from reference TRBV5-1 and TRBJ1-2, is KAGVTQTPRYLIKTRGQQVTLSCSPISGHRSVSWYQQTPGQGLQFLFEYFSETQRNKGNFPGRFSGRQFSNSRSEMNVSTLELGDSALYLCASSLEVGEVSGYTFGSGTRLTVV.

A few counts support this clone. V is TRBV7-7 and J is TRBJ2-2; D is unclear. CDR3 length equals 14 residues. CDR1 SSHAT and CDR2 FNYEAQ come from the germline V gene (reference sequence). The germline V and J ends were trimmed by 5 bases and 3 bases, with 10 bases remaining between them. The CDR3 nucleotides are TGTGCCAGCAGCCTAGGGTCGGACACCGGGGAGCTGTTTTTT. It specifies CASSLGSDTGELFF.

The chain is built from TRBV9 and TRBJ2-4, with TRBD2 matching over 8 bases. The CDR3 is 15 residues long. Germline-derived CDR1 and CDR2 are SGDLS and YYNGEE. Unmatched junction bases numbered 3, after V lost 4 bases and J lost 0 bases. CDR3: CASSLGGVAKNIQYF. The CDR3 coding sequence is TGTGCCAGCAGCCTCGGGGGGGTAGCCAAAAACATTCAGTACTTC.